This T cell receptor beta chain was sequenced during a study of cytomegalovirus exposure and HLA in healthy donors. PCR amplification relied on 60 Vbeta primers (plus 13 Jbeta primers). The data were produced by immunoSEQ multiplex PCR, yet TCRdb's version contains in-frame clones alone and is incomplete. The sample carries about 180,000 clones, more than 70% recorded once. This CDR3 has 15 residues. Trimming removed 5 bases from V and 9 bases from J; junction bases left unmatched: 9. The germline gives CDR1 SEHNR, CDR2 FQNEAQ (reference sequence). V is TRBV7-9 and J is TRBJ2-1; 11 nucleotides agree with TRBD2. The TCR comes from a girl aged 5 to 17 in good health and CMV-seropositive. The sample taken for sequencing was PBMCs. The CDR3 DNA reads TGTGCCAGCAGCCGACTAGCGGGGCTCCATGGTGAGCAGTTCTTC. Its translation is CASSRLAGLHGEQFF.